Each of the 26 T cell receptor beta chains below was sequenced from the same sample in a study of blood T cell repertoires in COVID-19. TCRdb's copy holds only in-frame clones and misses some; the assay was immunoSEQ multiplex PCR. Of about 180,000 clones listed, about 81% are singletons. Sequencing used peripheral blood. The receptors come from a woman older than 75 with COVID-19, enrolled during active disease.

The J gene is TRBJ2-7, the V gene TRBV6-5; D ambiguous. This CDR3 is built from 15 residues. Germline values: CDR1 MNHEY, CDR2 SVGAGI. Trimming stripped 4 bases from V and 2 bases from J, with 15 bases between. Here the CDR3 reads CASSFVESLTYEQYF. CDR3 nucleotide sequence: TGTGCCAGCAGTTTTGTCGAGAGCCTAACCTACGAGCAGTACTTC.

The genes are TRBV18 and TRBJ2-3; TRBD1 matches at 9 bases. The junction had 8 bases not matched to a gene; V was cut back by 3 bases and J by 1 base. There are 17 residues in the CDR3. Germline CDR1 is KGHSH and CDR2 is LQKENI. The CDR3 DNA sequence: TGTGCCAGCTCACCGGGACAGGGAATATGGGGCACAGATACGCAGTATTTT. Translation gives CASSPGQGIWGTDTQYF.

The gene calls are TRBV5-6 and TRBJ2-5, with a tentative D call TRBD2 (6 bases). Looked up from germline, CDR1 is SGHDT and CDR2 is YYEEEE. There are 15 residues in the CDR3. Trimming took off 0 bases at V and 3 bases at J, with 12 bases between the two ends. The CDR3, as DNA: TGTGCCAGCAGCTTGGAAGTCTGGGGGGAAGAGACCCAGTACTTC. Translating it yields CASSLEVWGEETQYF. Supplemented by reference TRBV5-6 and TRBJ2-5, the full variable domain reads DAGVTQSPTHLIKTRGQQVTLRCSPKSGHDTVSWYQQALGQGPQFIFQYYEEEERQRGNFPDRFSGHQFPNYSSELNVNALLLGDSALYLCASSLEVWGEETQYFGPGTRLLVL.

The gene calls are TRBV4-3 and TRBJ1-4; a weak D match, TRBD1 (5 bases). V was cut by 0 bases and J by 10 bases, with 15 bases left in between. In germline, CDR1 is LGHNA, CDR2 YSLEER. The CDR3 is made up of 15 amino acids. CDR3: CASSQEGTLMRKLFF. The CDR3 nucleotides read TGCGCCAGCAGCCAAGAAGGGACTTTAATGAGAAAACTGTTTTTT.

The chain links TRBV27 to TRBJ2-7; 8 nucleotides align to TRBD1. The CDR3 runs to 14 residues. The J segment lost 3 bases and the V segment lost 4 bases, leaving 5 bases of the junction unmatched. The germline V gene has CDR1 MNHEY and CDR2 SMNVEV (reference sequence). The CDR3 region is CASSSMDRVYEQYF. The CDR3 DNA reads TGTGCCAGCAGTTCTATGGACAGGGTCTACGAGCAGTACTTC.

The V and J genes are TRBV19 and TRBJ2-7; maybe TRBD1 (5 bases). Trimming shortened V by 2 bases and J by 0 bases, and 11 bases separated the two germline ends. There are 15 residues in the CDR3. The germline V gene encodes CDR1 LNHDA and CDR2 SQIVND (reference sequence). DNA of the CDR3: TGTGCCAGTAGTATATGGGGCTCCAGCTCCTACGAGCAGTACTTC. This codes for CASSIWGSSSYEQYF.

V gene TRBV2 combines with J gene TRBJ2-3, with a weak D call TRBD2 (6 bases). V was cut by 5 bases and J by 0 bases, with 12 bases left in between. The CDR3 contains 15 residues. Germline CDR1 is SNHLY and CDR2 is FYNNEI. The DNA for the CDR3 is TGTGCCAGCAGTACGCGGGCGGGAAGCACAGATACGCAGTATTTT. This sequence encodes CASSTRAGSTDTQYF.

V and J are TRBV7-2 and TRBJ2-4; 9 bases fit TRBD1. The length of the CDR3 is 14 residues. V was clipped by 4 bases and J by 6 bases; unmatched bases: 4. Germline V CDR1 and CDR2: SGHTA, FQGNSA. CDR3 region: CASSSPGQGNIQYF. For the CDR3, the DNA is TGTGCCAGCAGCTCACCGGGACAGGGAAACATTCAGTACTTC.

The chain recombines TRBV11-3 with TRBJ2-7, with D possibly being TRBD1 (6 bases). This CDR3 comprises 15 residues. Trimming shortened V by 4 bases and J by 5 bases, and 18 bases separated the two germline ends. In germline, CDR1 is SGHNT, CDR2 YENEEA. The CDR3 protein is CASSSAGRGRHEQYF. The CDR3 DNA reads TGTGCCAGCAGCTCCGCGGGCAGGGGTAGGCACGAGCAGTACTTC. Supplemented by reference TRBV11-3 and TRBJ2-7, the full variable domain reads EAGVVQSPRYKIIEKKQPVAFWCNPISGHNTLYWYLQNLGQGPELLIRYENEEAVDDSQLPKDRFSAERLKGVDSTLKIQPAELGDSAVYLCASSSAGRGRHEQYFGPGTRLTVT.

This sequence joins TRBV5-1 and TRBJ2-3; weak D call: TRBD2 (6 bases). Trimming pared 3 bases from V and 0 bases from J, leaving 14 bases between. The CDR3 has 16 amino acids. The germline V gene encodes CDR1 SGHRS and CDR2 YFSETQ. CDR3 DNA sequence: TGCGCCAGCAGCTCCGACTCCAGCGGGAGCACAGATACGCAGTATTTT. The encoded protein is CASSSDSSGSTDTQYF. The full variable domain, its missing parts supplied by reference TRBV5-1 and TRBJ2-3, is KAGVTQTPRYLIKTRGQQVTLSCSPISGHRSVSWYQQTPGQGLQFLFEYFSETQRNKGNFPGRFSGRQFSNSRSEMNVSTLELGDSALYLCASSSDSSGSTDTQYFGPGTRLTVL.

The chain links TRBV19 to TRBJ2-7, with 7 bases that match TRBD2. V lost 0 bases to trimming and J lost 7 bases; unmatched junction nucleotides: 3. Germline V gene data show CDR1 as LNHDA and CDR2 as SQIVND (reference sequence). The CDR3 extends over 13 amino acids. The CDR3 region is CASSIDGGGEQYF. The CDR3 bases are TGTGCCAGTAGTATAGATGGGGGAGGGGAGCAGTACTTC. Variable domain in full (rest from reference TRBV19 and TRBJ2-7): DGGITQSPKYLFRKEGQNVTLSCEQNLNHDAMYWYRQDPGQGLRLIYYSQIVNDFQKGDIAEGYSVSREKKESFPLTVTSAQKNPTAFYLCASSIDGGGEQYFGPGTRLTVT.

This chain links TRBV3-1 (or the pseudogene TRBV3-2) with TRBJ2-2; TRBD2 might be the D (6 bases). The germline V gene encodes CDR1 LGHDT and CDR2 YNNKEL (reference sequence). The CDR3 contains 12 residues. V shed 3 bases and J shed 7 bases, with 6 bases lying between them. The CDR3: CASSQGGGELFF. In nucleotides, the CDR3 is TGTGCCAGCAGCCAGGGGGGCGGGGAGCTGTTTTTT.

This clone has a count of ten or more. The rearrangement uses TRBV5-4 and TRBJ1-1; no reliable D call. CDR3 length: 14 amino acids. V gave up 2 bases and J gave up 4 bases, with 12 bases separating them. The germline V gene has CDR1 SGHNT and CDR2 YYREEE (reference sequence). The CDR3 here is CASSFSGISTEAFF. For the CDR3, the DNA is TGTGCCAGCAGCTTTTCGGGGATCTCCACTGAAGCTTTCTTT.

The V gene is TRBV7-9, the J gene TRBJ2-7; the D gene is possibly TRBD1 (5 bases). Per the germline V gene, CDR1 is SEHNR and CDR2 is FQNEAQ (reference sequence). V was pared by 4 bases and J by 5 bases, with 9 bases between. This CDR3 comprises 12 residues. This CDR3 reads CASSYPRDEQYF. The CDR3 DNA is TGTGCCAGCAGCTATCCCAGGGACGAGCAGTACTTC. The full variable domain, its missing parts supplied by reference TRBV7-9 and TRBJ2-7, is DTGVSQNPRHKITKRGQNVTFRCDPISEHNRLYWYRQTLGQGPEFLTYFQNEAQLEKSRLLSDRFSAERPKGSFSTLEIQRTEQGDSAMYLCASSYPRDEQYFGPGTRLTVT.

This chain uses TRBV2 with TRBJ1-5, with a possible D match to TRBD1 (5 bases). The CDR3 extends over 18 amino acids. The V and J ends lost 5 bases and 0 bases respectively, with 20 bases between them. CDR1 SNHLY and CDR2 FYNNEI come from the germline V gene. The CDR3 loop is CASSLQAPQVRSNQPQHF. As DNA, the CDR3 is TGTGCCAGCAGTCTACAGGCCCCTCAGGTCCGTAGCAATCAGCCCCAGCATTTT.

V and J are TRBV19 and TRBJ2-3; 7 bases align to TRBD1. This CDR3 has 15 residues. The germline V gene encodes CDR1 LNHDA and CDR2 SQIVND (reference sequence). The ends lost 5 bases at V and 4 bases at J; junction bases unmatched: 9. This CDR3 reads CASSPGTDSADTQYF. The CDR3, as DNA: TGTGCCAGTAGTCCCGGGACAGACTCAGCAGATACGCAGTATTTT.

This chain joins TRBV11-2 and TRBJ2-5, with D uncertain. This CDR3 is built from 13 residues. V was clipped by 4 bases and J by 5 bases, with 11 bases between them. The V gene's germline CDR1 is SGHAT and CDR2 FQNNGV. DNA for the CDR3: TGTGCCAGCAGCTCCGGCCTCGGGGAGACCCAGTACTTC. Translation gives CASSSGLGETQYF.

This chain uses TRBV6-5 with TRBJ2-2; D unclear. CDR3 length: 15 amino acids. The V and J ends lost 6 bases and 0 bases respectively, with 11 bases between them. Germline CDR1 is MNHEY and CDR2 is SVGAGI. In nucleotides, the CDR3 is TGTGCCAGCAGGCCCGTCGGGTCGAACACCGGGGAGCTGTTTTTT. It specifies CASRPVGSNTGELFF.

The rearrangement links TRBV27 to TRBJ2-7, with 9 bases matching TRBD2. Unmatched junction bases numbered 3, after V lost 6 bases and J lost 9 bases. Germline V lookup: CDR1 MNHEY, CDR2 SMNVEV (reference sequence). The CDR3 length is 11 residues. CDR3 in amino acids: CASRVSGRQYF. The CDR3 nucleotides are TGTGCCAGCAGGGTTAGCGGGAGGCAGTACTTC.

This chain uses TRBV6-6 with TRBJ2-7; D remains ambiguous. The CDR3 runs to 14 residues. The germline V gene encodes CDR1 MNHNY and CDR2 SVGAGI (reference sequence). Trimming removed 7 bases at V and 0 bases at J, with 13 bases between. Here the CDR3 DNA reads TGTGCCAGCAACTACCACTCCACCTCCTACGAGCAGTACTTC. It encodes CASNYHSTSYEQYF.

The V call is TRBV28, the J call TRBJ2-1; D not certain. CDR1 and CDR2 from the germline V gene are MDHEN and SYDVKM. V lost 4 bases to trimming and J lost 4 bases, with 14 bases between them. CDR3 length: 15 amino acids. In DNA, the CDR3 is TGTGCCAGCAGTTCCTCTGTAGTCTGGTACAATGAGCAGTTCTTC. It specifies CASSSSVVWYNEQFF.

This chain uses TRBV27 with TRBJ2-2, with a tentative D call TRBD2 (5 bases). Trimming took off 5 bases at V and 7 bases at J, with 11 bases between the two ends. The CDR3 has 13 amino acids. Germline V gene sequence: CDR1 MNHEY, CDR2 SMNVEV (reference sequence). CDR3 residues: CASSMRAGGELFF. In nucleotides, the CDR3 is TGTGCCAGCAGTATGAGGGCGGGCGGGGAGCTGTTTTTT.

The V and J genes are TRBV3-1 (or the pseudogene TRBV3-2) and TRBJ1-2, with D unclear. Germline V gene sequence: CDR1 LGHDT, CDR2 YNNKEL (reference sequence). V was shortened by 3 bases and J by 1 base, with 15 bases between the two germline ends. The length of the CDR3 is 16 residues. CDR3 nucleotides: TGTGCCAGCAGCCAGGGCCGGGGTGGCGATAACTATGGCTACACCTTC. It is translated as CASSQGRGGDNYGYTF.

Regarding this clone: One end of the junction does not line up with germline, which may come from a read error. This chain links TRBV10-3 with TRBJ1-2; D call uncertain. The CDR3 contains 12 residues. Germline V gene data show CDR1 as ENHRY and CDR2 as SYGVKD. In DNA, the CDR3 is TGTGCCATCAGTGATTTCGAGAGGGCGACCATCTTC. Protein sequence: CAISDFERATIF.

The chain combines TRBV19 with TRBJ1-2, with 9 bases that match TRBD1. The CDR3 is 13 amino acids. V was clipped by 5 bases and J by 6 bases; unmatched bases: 4. CDR1 is LNHDA, CDR2 SQIVND, per germline (reference sequence). The CDR3 region has the DNA TGTGCCAGTAGTTGGGACAGGGAGGATGGCTACACCTTC. This codes for CASSWDREDGYTF.

The chain employs TRBV7-2 and TRBJ1-2, with D maybe TRBD1 (6 bases). Germline assignment: CDR1 SGHTA and CDR2 FQGNSA. Trimming removed 5 bases from V and 9 bases from J, with 19 bases in between. This CDR3 is 14 amino acids long. The CDR3 DNA reads as TGTGCCAGCAGCCCAGCCCCGGACAGAGTTAGCTACACCTTC. Amino acid sequence: CASSPAPDRVSYTF. The complete variable domain, with remaining parts taken from reference TRBV7-2 and TRBJ1-2, reads GAGVSQSPSNKVTEKGKDVELRCDPISGHTALYWYRQSLGQGLEFLIYFQGNSAPDKSGLPSDRFSAERTGGSVSTLTIQRTQQEDSAVYLCASSPAPDRVSYTFGSGTRLTVV.